The 15 T cell receptor beta chains below come from one sample, sequenced in a study of blood T cell repertoires in COVID-19. The assay was immunoSEQ multiplex PCR, and TCRdb's table has in-frame clones only and misses some. The data hold about 84,000 clones, with 75% to 85% observed a single time. The sample consisted of peripheral blood. Receptor source: an elderly woman with acute or convalescent COVID-19.

The V and J genes are TRBV9 and TRBJ2-7, with TRBD2 identical over 9 bases. CDR1 and CDR2 (germline): SGDLS, YYNGEE. J gave up 6 bases and V 0 bases, and 16 bases lay outside the gene matches. CDR3 length: 18 residues. The CDR3 region has the DNA TGTGCCAGCAGCGTAGGAGGGGCGAGGCTAGCGGGATCTGGCGAGCAGTACTTC. It specifies CASSVGGARLAGSGEQYF.

This sequence joins TRBV2 and TRBJ1-5; weak D call: TRBD1 (5 bases). In germline, CDR1 is SNHLY, CDR2 FYNNEI. The CDR3 is made up of 13 amino acids. Deletions cut 7 bases from V and 3 bases from J, with 10 bases between. This CDR3 reads CASTDRLNQPQHF. CDR3 bases: TGTGCCAGCACCGACAGACTCAATCAGCCCCAGCATTTT.

V and J are TRBV18 and TRBJ2-1; 11 nucleotides align to TRBD2. This CDR3 is 19 amino acids long. From germline, CDR1 is KGHSH and CDR2 LQKENI. The V and J ends lost 4 bases and 0 bases, in that order; junction bases with no gene match: 11. This chain's CDR3 is CASSLNSIAGGGSYNEQFF. CDR3 DNA: TGTGCCAGCTCACTCAACTCGATAGCGGGAGGGGGCTCCTACAATGAGCAGTTCTTC.

V usage is TRBV19 and J usage is TRBJ2-7, with 9 bases matching TRBD1. The V gene end was trimmed by 4 bases and the J gene end by 5 bases; junction bases not matched to a gene: 3. The CDR3 sequence is 13 residues long. Germline V gene lookup returns CDR1 LNHDA and CDR2 SQIVND (reference sequence). As DNA, the CDR3 is TGTGCCAGTAGTAGGGACAGGGACCACGAGCAGTACTTC. This translates into CASSRDRDHEQYF.

V usage is TRBV5-1 and J usage is TRBJ1-1, with 7 bases lining up with TRBD1. The V and J ends lost 0 bases and 0 bases, in that order; junction bases with no gene match: 5. This CDR3 is 16 amino acids long. Germline CDR1 reads SGHRS; CDR2 reads YFSETQ. Here the CDR3 reads CASSLDRGIMNTEAFF. CDR3 bases: TGCGCCAGCAGCTTGGACAGGGGAATAATGAACACTGAAGCTTTCTTT. Based on the CDR3 plus reference TRBV5-1 and TRBJ1-1, the full variable domain is KAGVTQTPRYLIKTRGQQVTLSCSPISGHRSVSWYQQTPGQGLQFLFEYFSETQRNKGNFPGRFSGRQFSNSRSEMNVSTLELGDSALYLCASSLDRGIMNTEAFFGQGTRLTVV.

In this sample, this clone turned up once. The J gene is TRBJ2-7, the V gene TRBV6-2 or TRBV6-3; 9 bases are a match to TRBD1. CDR3 length: 16 amino acids. V trimming: 2 bases; J trimming: 1 base; junction bases outside the gene matches: 6. CDR1 is MNHEY, CDR2 SVGEGT, per germline. The CDR3 protein is CASSYQRDRESYEQYF. In nucleotides, the CDR3 is TGTGCCAGCAGTTACCAAAGGGACAGGGAGTCCTACGAGCAGTACTTC.

The chain couples TRBV27 to TRBJ2-5; 7 nucleotides agree with TRBD2. This CDR3 contains 15 residues. CDR1 is MNHEY and CDR2 is SMNVEV in the germline V gene (reference sequence). The trim removed 2 bases at V and 1 base at J, leaving 4 bases unmatched. CDR3 sequence: CASSLAGATQETQYF. CDR3 in DNA: TGTGCCAGCAGTTTAGCGGGAGCTACCCAAGAGACCCAGTACTTC.

CDR3 loop: CASSIADRRNYEQYF. The CDR3 DNA reads as TGTGCCAGTAGTATAGCCGACAGGAGGAACTACGAGCAGTACTTC. The rearrangement joins TRBV19 to TRBJ2-7; TRBD1 might be the D (6 bases). CDR3 length: 15 amino acids. V was clipped by 1 base and J by 3 bases, with 13 bases between them. Germline loops: CDR1 LNHDA, CDR2 SQIVND (reference sequence).

This clone was detected only once. This chain connects TRBV19 to TRBJ1-6; 8 nucleotides agree with TRBD1. CDR1 and CDR2 from the germline V gene are LNHDA and SQIVND (reference sequence). The CDR3 sequence is 13 residues long. Trimming cost V 6 bases and J 9 bases; bases outside gene matches: 4. The CDR3, as DNA: TGTGCCAGTAGAGACAGGGGAGGTTCACCCCTCCACTTT. It codes for CASRDRGGSPLHF.

The chain uses TRBV19 and TRBJ2-6; 9 bases align to TRBD1. The CDR3 spans 18 residues. Germline values: CDR1 LNHDA, CDR2 SQIVND (reference sequence). Trimming cost V 4 bases and J 0 bases; bases outside gene matches: 7. The DNA of the CDR3 is TGTGCCAGTAGTACCGGACAGGGGTCCTACTCTGGGGCCAACGTCCTGACTTTC. As protein: CASSTGQGSYSGANVLTF.

The chain is built from TRBV10-3 and TRBJ2-5; 10 nucleotides agree with TRBD1. The CDR3 contains 15 residues. The trim removed 4 bases at V and 5 bases at J, leaving 7 bases unmatched. From germline, CDR1 is ENHRY and CDR2 SYGVKD. CDR3 nucleotides: TGTGCCATCAGTGCGCCGGGACAGGGGCGGGAGACCCAGTACTTC. The encoded protein is CAISAPGQGRETQYF.

This chain joins TRBV19 and TRBJ2-6, with D possibly matching TRBD1 (6 bases). Trimming took off 5 bases at V and 0 bases at J, with 20 bases between the two ends. The CDR3 loop spans 19 amino acids. Germline CDR1 and CDR2: LNHDA and SQIVND (reference sequence). The CDR3 is CASSLYRQARSSGANVLTF. As DNA, the CDR3 is TGTGCCAGTAGTCTGTACAGACAGGCCAGATCCTCTGGGGCCAACGTCCTGACTTTC. The variable domain in full, with the rest retrieved from reference TRBV19 and TRBJ2-6, is DGGITQSPKYLFRKEGQNVTLSCEQNLNHDAMYWYRQDPGQGLRLIYYSQIVNDFQKGDIAEGYSVSREKKESFPLTVTSAQKNPTAFYLCASSLYRQARSSGANVLTFGAGSRLTVL.

The rearrangement uses TRBV28 and TRBJ2-6; TRBD1 agrees at 7 bases. Per the germline V gene, CDR1 is MDHEN and CDR2 is SYDVKM. Trimming removed 4 bases from V and 3 bases from J; junction bases left unmatched: 6. The CDR3 is made up of 16 amino acids. In DNA form, the CDR3 reads TGTGCCAGCAGTTCCGACAGGGCCTTTGGGGCCAACGTCCTGACTTTC. Encoded protein: CASSSDRAFGANVLTF.

V usage is TRBV5-1 and J usage is TRBJ2-5; TRBD2 might be the D (6 bases). Germline CDR1 SGHRS, CDR2 YFSETQ. CDR3 size: 16 residues. V shed 2 bases and J shed 2 bases, with 16 bases lying between them. The CDR3 protein is CASSLLGGMWQETQYF. DNA for the CDR3: TGCGCCAGCAGCTTATTAGGCGGGATGTGGCAAGAGACCCAGTACTTC.

The chain links TRBV6-2 or TRBV6-3 to TRBJ1-2; D gene ambiguous. V was shortened by 5 bases and J by 5 bases, with 9 bases between the two germline ends. CDR3 length: 12 amino acids. The germline V gene has CDR1 MNHEY and CDR2 SVGEGT. The CDR3 sequence: CASSTGIYGYTF. CDR3 coding DNA: TGTGCCAGCAGTACCGGGATTTATGGCTACACCTTC.